The 31 T cell receptor beta chains in this list originate from one sample, sequenced in a study of blood T cell repertoires in COVID-19. Some clones are missing from TCRdb's copy, which holds only in-frame ones; the method was immunoSEQ multiplex PCR. Of about 270,000 clones listed, around 90% are singletons. Material for sequencing was peripheral blood. These receptors originate from a person aged 18 to 35 with COVID-19, enrolled during active disease.

This clone is a singleton in its sample. The chain links TRBV6-5 to TRBJ2-7; D remains unclear. V was pared by 6 bases and J by 2 bases, with 11 bases between. In germline, CDR1 is MNHEY, CDR2 SVGAGI. CDR3 length: 13 residues. The CDR3 is CASSPGSPYEQYF. As DNA, the CDR3 is TGTGCCAGCAGCCCAGGTTCCCCCTACGAGCAGTACTTC.

The CDR3 bases are TGTGCCACCAGTGATTTGGAAGGGGGTTTCTCGCGGGATACGCAGTATTTT. Protein: CATSDLEGGFSRDTQYF. The V call is TRBV24-1, the J call TRBJ2-3, with D perhaps TRBD1 (6 bases). Trimming removed 0 bases at V and 6 bases at J, with 18 bases between. This CDR3 contains 17 residues. Per germline, CDR1 KGHDR and CDR2 SFDVKD.

This clone was counted a single time. The chain employs TRBV6-5 and TRBJ2-3, with D tentatively TRBD1 (6 bases). Looked up from germline, CDR1 is MNHEY and CDR2 is SVGAGI. Deletions cut 7 bases from V and 7 bases from J, with 21 bases between. This CDR3 has 15 residues. The CDR3 is CASIRSAQGMNTQYF. CDR3 nucleotide sequence: TGTGCCAGCATAAGGTCGGCGCAGGGGATGAATACGCAGTATTTT.

This sequence joins TRBV4-3 and TRBJ2-3; 11 bases fit TRBD2. The CDR3 runs 19 residues. Germline CDR1 reads LGHNA; CDR2 reads YSLEER. J lost 2 bases, V lost 8 bases, and 18 bases had no gene match. The CDR3 bases are TGCGCCAGCTCCCGGCTAGCGGGAGGACCGCCGTCCGCCACAGATACGCAGTATTTT. Its protein is CASSRLAGGPPSATDTQYF.

This clone was counted a few times. The rearrangement joins TRBV27 to TRBJ2-1; 10 bases fit TRBD2. Trimming took 6 bases from V and 8 from J; bases not matched to a gene: 4. This CDR3 comprises 13 residues. In germline, CDR1 is MNHEY, CDR2 SMNVEV (reference sequence). DNA for the CDR3: TGTGCCAGCAGACCTAGCGGGAGCTATGAGCAGTTCTTC. Amino acid sequence: CASRPSGSYEQFF.

The rearrangement uses TRBV4-2 and TRBJ2-2; 9 bases align to TRBD2. CDR1 and CDR2 from the germline V gene are LGHNA and YNFKEQ. The CDR3 contains 17 residues. J gave up 7 bases and V 1 base, and 10 bases lay outside the gene matches. The CDR3 sequence is CASSQVIASGRNGELFF. In DNA form, the CDR3 reads TGTGCCAGCAGCCAAGTAATAGCAAGCGGGAGGAACGGGGAGCTGTTTTTT.

This chain links TRBV6-5 with TRBJ2-3; TRBD2 matches 7 bases. The CDR3 has 15 amino acids. Unmatched junction bases numbered 4, after V lost 0 bases and J lost 4 bases. The germline CDR1 and CDR2 sequences are MNHEY and SVGAGI. The CDR3 DNA is TGTGCCAGCAGTTACTCTGGGAGGGAATCAGATACGCAGTATTTT. This codes for CASSYSGRESDTQYF.

The chain has TRBV24-1 and TRBJ2-5; weak D call: TRBD2 (7 bases). V was trimmed by 5 bases and J by 4 bases, leaving 19 bases between them. CDR3 length equals 16 residues. The germline V gene encodes CDR1 KGHDR and CDR2 SFDVKD. The CDR3 nucleotides read TGTGCCACCAGTGCCCCTCCCGCGGGGGCAAGAGAGACCCAGTACTTC. It translates to CATSAPPAGARETQYF.

V usage is TRBV28 and J usage is TRBJ1-2; 9 bases align to TRBD1. Germline V gene sequence: CDR1 MDHEN, CDR2 SYDVKM. This CDR3 contains 12 residues. Losses at the gene ends were 4 bases for V and 7 bases for J; bases not matched to a gene: 1. Here the CDR3 DNA reads TGTGCCAGCAGTTGGGACAGGGCTGGCTACACCTTC. This translates into CASSWDRAGYTF.

This chain joins TRBV5-6 and TRBJ2-7, with no clear D. From germline, CDR1 is SGHDT and CDR2 YYEEEE. The CDR3 covers 11 residues. Trimming stripped 3 bases from V and 7 bases from J, with 8 bases between. The CDR3: CASSYTGEQYF. The CDR3 DNA is TGTGCCAGCAGCTACACCGGGGAGCAGTACTTC.

This clone was seen just once. This sequence joins TRBV4-3 and TRBJ1-6; 10 bases fit TRBD1. V lost 4 bases, J lost 8 bases, and 2 bases stayed unmatched. In germline, CDR1 is LGHNA, CDR2 YSLEER. The CDR3 totals 14 residues. This chain's CDR3 is CASSPGTGDSPLHF. The CDR3 coding sequence is TGCGCCAGCAGCCCCGGGACAGGGGATTCACCCCTCCACTTT.

V is TRBV7-8 and J is TRBJ2-7; D remains unclear. This CDR3 is 12 amino acids long. CDR1 and CDR2 from the germline V gene are SGHVS and FQNEAQ. Trimming removed 5 bases at V and 0 bases at J, with 5 bases between. CDR3 nucleotides: TGTGCCAGCAGCGCAGGCTCCTACGAGCAGTACTTC. Its translation is CASSAGSYEQYF.

The V call is TRBV9, the J call TRBJ1-2; D might be TRBD1 (5 bases). The germline V gene encodes CDR1 SGDLS and CDR2 YYNGEE. With 7 bases removed from V and 4 bases from J, the gap between germline ends came to 14 bases. The length of the CDR3 is 13 residues. The CDR3 DNA is TGTGCCAGCTGGGGGGAATCTGGCTATGGCTACACCTTC. Translating gives CASWGESGYGYTF.

J is TRBJ2-5 and V is TRBV24-1, with 7 nucleotides matching TRBD2. The V gene's germline CDR1 is KGHDR and CDR2 SFDVKD. V gave up 4 bases and J gave up 5 bases; unmatched junction bases: 15. The length of the CDR3 is 17 residues. The CDR3 coding sequence is TGTGCCACCAGTGAGCGACGACTAGCCCGGGGTGGCGAGACCCAGTACTTC. Amino acids: CATSERRLARGGETQYF.

This rearrangement joins TRBV6-5 to TRBJ1-4; D may be TRBD1 (5 bases). CDR3 length: 15 residues. V lost 2 bases to trimming and J lost 2 bases, with 9 bases between them. Germline CDR1 MNHEY, CDR2 SVGAGI. Here the CDR3 reads CASSYGGGTNEKLFF. The DNA for the CDR3 is TGTGCCAGCAGTTACGGTGGGGGGACTAATGAAAAACTGTTTTTT.

This clone occurred once. The chain recombines TRBV2 with TRBJ1-1; a weak D match, TRBD1 (5 bases). This CDR3 has 12 amino acids. From germline, CDR1 is SNHLY and CDR2 FYNNEI. V lost 5 bases and J 6 bases, leaving 10 bases between the germline ends. CDR3 nucleotide sequence: TGTGCCAGCAGTTCAGGGTCCCCTGAAGCTTTCTTT. Its translation: CASSSGSPEAFF.

The chain is built from TRBV9 and TRBJ2-3; the match to TRBD2 covers 8 bases. J was trimmed by 3 bases and V by 0 bases; bases with no gene match: 6. Per germline, CDR1 SGDLS and CDR2 YYNGEE. This CDR3 is 16 amino acids long. CDR3 in DNA: TGTGCCAGCAGCGTAGGGCTAGCGGGTCGAACAGATACGCAGTATTTT. Residues: CASSVGLAGRTDTQYF.

With regard to this clone: The germline gene is not matched at one end of the junction; a read error may be the cause. The CDR3 DNA reads as TGTGCCCGCAGCGAGGGGGGGGAAGAGCAGTTCTTC. Its protein is CARSEGGEEQFF. This sequence joins TRBV9 and TRBJ2-1; TRBD2 might be the D (7 bases). This CDR3 has 12 amino acids. Germline CDR1 SGDLS, CDR2 YYNGEE.

The rearrangement uses TRBV6-4 and TRBJ2-3; TRBD2 matches at 9 bases. The CDR3 is 15 amino acids. Per the germline V gene, CDR1 is MRHNA and CDR2 is SNTAGT. The trim removed 2 bases at V and 4 bases at J, leaving 4 bases unmatched. CDR3 amino acids: CASSDRAGGPDTQYF. The CDR3 coding sequence is TGTGCCAGCAGTGACAGGGCGGGAGGGCCAGATACGCAGTATTTT.

The J gene is TRBJ1-5, the V gene TRBV10-2; D is undetermined. V lost 3 bases to trimming and J lost 0 bases, with 12 bases between them. The CDR3 covers 16 residues. The germline CDR1 and CDR2 sequences are WSHSY and SAAADI. For the CDR3, the DNA is TGCGCCAGCAGTGAAGCATTCTTTTATAGCAATCAGCCCCAGCATTTT. It encodes CASSEAFFYSNQPQHF.

This chain connects TRBV7-9 to TRBJ2-2; D uncertain. Trimming removed 1 base at V and 5 bases at J, with 5 bases between. This CDR3 is 13 amino acids long. Germline V lookup: CDR1 SEHNR, CDR2 FQNEAQ (reference sequence). CDR3 amino acids: CASSLVQTGELFF. CDR3 nucleotides: TGTGCCAGCAGCTTAGTACAAACCGGGGAGCTGTTTTTT.

This clone was counted only a few times. The chain links TRBV11-2 to TRBJ1-3; 8 bases are a match to TRBD1. This CDR3 spans 15 amino acids. Germline CDR1 reads SGHAT; CDR2 reads FQNNGV. Trimming at V came to 1 base and at J to 5 bases, leaving 4 bases not matched to a gene. CDR3 bases: TGTGCCAGCAGCTTAGTGCAGGGGGCAAGAAACACCATATATTTT. This encodes CASSLVQGARNTIYF.

The chain links TRBV3-1 (or the pseudogene TRBV3-2) to TRBJ2-1; D might be TRBD2 (5 bases). This CDR3 has 14 amino acids. From germline, CDR1 is LGHDT and CDR2 YNNKEL (reference sequence). Trimming took off 1 base at V and 10 bases at J, with 14 bases between the two ends. This CDR3 reads CASSQAIAISEQFF. The CDR3 bases are TGTGCCAGCAGCCAAGCAATAGCGATCAGCGAGCAGTTCTTC.

This chain joins TRBV27 and TRBJ1-1; D is unclear. CDR1 and CDR2 (germline): MNHEY, SMNVEV (reference sequence). The V end was cut by 9 bases, the J end by 5 bases, with 16 bases between. This CDR3 region has 13 residues. As DNA, the CDR3 is TGTGCCAGTAACCTGAACCAGTGGACTGAAGCTTTCTTT. It translates to CASNLNQWTEAFF.

CDR3 bases: TGTGCCAGCAGCCAAATGACAGGGAGCGAGCAGTACTTC. Translating it yields CASSQMTGSEQYF. The gene calls are TRBV14 and TRBJ2-7, with 7 bases aligning to TRBD1. The V gene's germline CDR1 is SGHDN and CDR2 FVKESK. The CDR3 is 13 residues long. V lost 2 bases, J lost 6 bases, and 4 bases stayed unmatched.

With respect to this clone: The same CDR3 can be traced to other DNA sequences in this sample. The chain has TRBV7-2 and TRBJ2-1; 9 nucleotides align to TRBD2. CDR3 length equals 15 residues. The germline CDR1 and CDR2 sequences are SGHTA and FQGNSA. The V gene end was trimmed by 1 base and the J gene end by 6 bases; junction bases not matched to a gene: 4. Written as DNA, the CDR3 is TGTGCCAGCAGCTTAGTCGCGGGAGGGATCAATGAGCAGTTCTTC. Protein sequence: CASSLVAGGINEQFF.

The chain uses TRBV2 and TRBJ2-1, with a weak D call TRBD1 (6 bases). The CDR3 runs to 15 residues. The V end was cut by 7 bases, the J end by 3 bases, with 16 bases between. Per the germline V gene, CDR1 is SNHLY and CDR2 is FYNNEI. The CDR3 sequence is CASKQKAGDYNEQFF. DNA of the CDR3: TGTGCCAGCAAACAAAAAGCAGGGGACTACAATGAGCAGTTCTTC. Full variable domain (rest looked up from reference TRBV2 and TRBJ2-1): EPEVTQTPSHQVTQMGQEVILRCVPISNHLYFYWYRQILGQKVEFLVSFYNNEISEKSEIFDDQFSVERPDGSNFTLKIRSTKLEDSAMYFCASKQKAGDYNEQFFGPGTRLTVL.

This chain connects TRBV10-1 to TRBJ2-1; 8 nucleotides line up with TRBD2. Germline CDR1 and CDR2: WNHNN and SYGVQD (reference sequence). The CDR3 consists of 15 residues. Unmatched junction bases numbered 6, after V lost 3 bases and J lost 5 bases. The CDR3 loop is CASSDGGRPNNEQFF. CDR3 in DNA: TGCGCCAGCAGTGACGGCGGGAGGCCCAACAATGAGCAGTTCTTC.

The V call is TRBV19, the J call TRBJ1-3, with a possible D match to TRBD1 (5 bases). CDR1 LNHDA and CDR2 SQIVND come from the germline V gene (reference sequence). V lost 3 bases to trimming and J lost 1 base, with 16 bases between them. The CDR3 loop spans 17 amino acids. The CDR3 nucleotides are TGTGCCAGTAGTATTAAGGGCAGGGAGGCATCTGGAAACACCATATATTTT. Protein product: CASSIKGREASGNTIYF.

The rearrangement uses TRBV20-1 and TRBJ2-3, with TRBD1 as a possible D gene (6 bases). V lost 3 bases, J lost 4 bases, and 17 bases lay in between. The germline V gene has CDR1 DFQATT and CDR2 SNEGSKA (reference sequence). CDR3 size: 15 residues. This CDR3 reads CSASNPGAGSDTQYF. The CDR3 DNA reads TGCAGTGCTAGTAACCCAGGGGCCGGGTCAGATACGCAGTATTTT.

CDR3 DNA: TGTGCCAGCAAAAGAGGACTAGTATATAATGAGCAGTTCTTC. Translation gives CASKRGLVYNEQFF. The J gene is TRBJ2-1, the V gene TRBV27, with 7 bases identical to TRBD2. V lost 7 bases and J lost 7; bases outside the gene matches: 10. The CDR3 has 14 amino acids. Looked up from germline, CDR1 is MNHEY and CDR2 is SMNVEV (reference sequence).